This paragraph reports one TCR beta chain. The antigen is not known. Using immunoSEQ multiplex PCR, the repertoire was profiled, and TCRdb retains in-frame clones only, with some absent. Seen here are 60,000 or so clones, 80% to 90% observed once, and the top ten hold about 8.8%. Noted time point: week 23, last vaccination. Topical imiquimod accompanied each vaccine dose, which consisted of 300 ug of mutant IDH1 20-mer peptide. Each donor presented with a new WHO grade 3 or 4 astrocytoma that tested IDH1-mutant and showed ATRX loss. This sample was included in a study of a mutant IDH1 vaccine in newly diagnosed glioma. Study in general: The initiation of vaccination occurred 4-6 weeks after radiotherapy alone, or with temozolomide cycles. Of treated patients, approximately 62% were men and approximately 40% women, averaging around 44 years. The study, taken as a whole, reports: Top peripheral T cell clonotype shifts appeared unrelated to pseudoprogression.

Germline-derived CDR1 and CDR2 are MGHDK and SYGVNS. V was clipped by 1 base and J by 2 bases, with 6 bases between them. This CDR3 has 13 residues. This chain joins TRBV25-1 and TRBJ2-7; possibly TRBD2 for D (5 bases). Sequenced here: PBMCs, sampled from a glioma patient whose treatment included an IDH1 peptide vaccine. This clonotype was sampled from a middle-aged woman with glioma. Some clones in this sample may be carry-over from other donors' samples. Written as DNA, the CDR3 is TGTGCCAGCAGTGAATCGAGGGCCTACGAGCAGTACTTC. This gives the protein CASSESRAYEQYF.